These 32 T cell receptor beta chains came from one sample sequenced in a study of T cells in Graves' hyperthyroidism and ophthalmopathy. Authors of the study amplified TCR beta CDR3 regions from RNA transcripts. Researchers ran a first-round RT-PCR on the TCR CDR3 using the HTBI primer set. From the multiplex PCR reads, TCRdb called clonotypes with MiXCR, one entry per CDR3 protein. The table includes 600,000 or so distinct CDR3 sequences, around 45% detected once. The sequencing sample was made of peripheral blood or thyroid tissue (not recorded which). Receptor source: a woman between 18 and 29 years old with Graves' hyperthyroidism.

The rearrangement uses TRBV2 and TRBJ1-5; D remains unclear. The V end lost 5 bases, the J end lost 2 bases, and 16 bases lay between the germline ends. From germline, CDR1 is SNHLY and CDR2 FYNNEI. This CDR3 region has 16 residues. The CDR3 loop reads CASSRRELGGNQPQHF. The CDR3 coding sequence is TGTGCCAGCAGTCGTCGAGAGCTCGGGGGCAATCAGCCCCAGCATTTT.

As for this clonotype: This sequence may be a read error, since a much larger clone differs from it by one base. This sequence joins TRBV7-2 and TRBJ2-5; TRBD2 is a possible D gene (6 bases). The CDR3 covers 14 residues. The germline CDR1 and CDR2 sequences are SGHTA and FQGNSA. With 0 bases removed from V and 11 bases from J, the gap between germline ends came to 16 bases. DNA for the CDR3: TGTGCCAGCAGCTTAGCGCGGGGAGACTACGGGCAGTACTTC. Its protein is CASSLARGDYGQYF. The variable domain in full, completed from reference TRBV7-2 and TRBJ2-5, reads GAGVSQSPSNKVTEKGKDVELRCDPISGHTALYWYRQSLGQGLEFLIYFQGNSAPDKSGLPSDRFSAERTGGSVSTLTIQRTQQEDSAVYLCASSLARGDYGQYFGPGTRLLVL.

This clonotype was observed a few times. The rearrangement joins TRBV20-1 to TRBJ1-4, with 7 bases aligning to TRBD1. The germline CDR1 and CDR2 sequences are DFQATT and SNEGSKA (reference sequence). The V and J ends lost 0 bases and 8 bases, in that order; junction bases with no gene match: 9. The CDR3 extends over 15 amino acids. The CDR3 DNA follows: TGCAGTGCTAGAGATCTAAGGGGGCAAGGAGAAAAACTGTTTTTT. Translated: CSARDLRGQGEKLFF.

This clonotype was observed at least ten times. The V and J genes are TRBV7-2 and TRBJ1-5; 7 bases match TRBD1. CDR3 length: 14 residues. The germline V gene encodes CDR1 SGHTA and CDR2 FQGNSA. The ends lost 5 bases at V and 5 bases at J; junction bases unmatched: 6. This CDR3 reads CASSRTGDYQPQHF. The CDR3 nucleotides are TGTGCCAGCAGCCGAACAGGGGACTATCAGCCCCAGCATTTT. The complete variable domain, with remaining parts taken from reference TRBV7-2 and TRBJ1-5, reads GAGVSQSPSNKVTEKGKDVELRCDPISGHTALYWYRQSLGQGLEFLIYFQGNSAPDKSGLPSDRFSAERTGGSVSTLTIQRTQQEDSAVYLCASSRTGDYQPQHFGDGTRLSIL.

The chain combines TRBV24-1 with TRBJ2-2; D call uncertain. The V and J ends lost 2 bases and 7 bases respectively, with 7 bases between them. The CDR3 runs 13 residues. From germline, CDR1 is KGHDR and CDR2 SFDVKD. Written as DNA, the CDR3 is TGTGCCACCAGTGATTCAGTATTCGGGGAGCTGTTTTTT. It translates to CATSDSVFGELFF.

The rearrangement uses TRBV24-1 and TRBJ2-3; a possible D gene is TRBD2 (5 bases). The V and J ends lost 8 bases and 0 bases respectively, with 11 bases between them. There are 14 residues in the CDR3. Germline V gene lookup returns CDR1 KGHDR and CDR2 SFDVKD. The CDR3 DNA is TGTGCCACCATGTTAGGCGGGAGCACAGATACGCAGTATTTT. Translating it yields CATMLGGSTDTQYF.

This clonotype has only a few counts. J is TRBJ1-1 and V is TRBV11-2; D gene unclear. This CDR3 has 13 residues. The V gene's germline CDR1 is SGHAT and CDR2 FQNNGV. The V end was cut by 5 bases, the J end by 7 bases, with 14 bases between. The CDR3 DNA sequence: TGTGCCAGCAGCCAAGACGGCAGAGTTGAAGCTTTCTTT. Its translation is CASSQDGRVEAFF.

The chain is built from TRBV10-2 and TRBJ2-7, with 7 positions matching TRBD1. Trimming removed 5 bases from V and 1 base from J; junction bases left unmatched: 11. Looked up from germline, CDR1 is WSHSY and CDR2 is SAAADI. This CDR3 region has 16 residues. This CDR3 is CASSPLPGTDSYEQYF. The CDR3 DNA reads as TGCGCCAGCAGTCCTCTCCCCGGGACAGATTCCTACGAGCAGTACTTC.

V and J are TRBV7-2 and TRBJ1-4; D might be TRBD1 (6 bases). Trimming removed 5 bases from V and 14 bases from J, with 18 bases in between. This CDR3 is 13 amino acids long. The germline CDR1 and CDR2 sequences are SGHTA and FQGNSA. In nucleotides, the CDR3 is TGTGCCAGCAGCCCTCGGGGGCGGGAAGCGCTGTTTTTT. Its protein product is CASSPRGREALFF.

The chain is built from TRBV29-1 and TRBJ2-6; D may be TRBD2 (6 bases). Germline CDR1 is SQVTM and CDR2 is ANQGSEA. CDR3 length equals 16 residues. V lost 0 bases and J 2 bases, leaving 11 bases between the germline ends. The CDR3 region is CSVEEWSGAGANVLTF. CDR3 nucleotide sequence: TGCAGCGTTGAAGAGTGGTCGGGGGCTGGGGCCAACGTCCTGACTTTC.

This clonotype was seen at least ten times. The genes are TRBV7-2 and TRBJ1-1; D is unresolved. CDR3 size: 14 residues. The germline gives CDR1 SGHTA, CDR2 FQGNSA. With 1 base removed from V and 1 base from J, the gap between germline ends came to 7 bases. CDR3 coding DNA: TGTGCCAGCAGCTTAGGACAAGCGAACACTGAAGCTTTCTTT. It encodes CASSLGQANTEAFF. The full variable domain, completed using reference TRBV7-2 and TRBJ1-1, is GAGVSQSPSNKVTEKGKDVELRCDPISGHTALYWYRQSLGQGLEFLIYFQGNSAPDKSGLPSDRFSAERTGGSVSTLTIQRTQQEDSAVYLCASSLGQANTEAFFGQGTRLTVV.

The rearrangement links TRBV7-2 to TRBJ1-4; possibly TRBD1 for D (5 bases). Trimming removed 5 bases from V and 8 bases from J, with 12 bases in between. The CDR3 is 13 residues long. Germline CDR1 and CDR2: SGHTA and FQGNSA. CDR3: CASSHQNREKLFF. The CDR3 DNA sequence: TGTGCCAGCAGCCATCAAAACAGGGAAAAACTGTTTTTT.

A few counts support this clonotype. This may arise from a read error, as a much more abundant clone is one base away. The CDR3 region has the DNA TGTGCCAGCAGCTTTAACCACGAGCAGTACTTC. It yields the protein CASSFNHEQYF. The J gene is TRBJ2-7, the V gene TRBV7-9; D ambiguous. The V gene's germline CDR1 is SEHNR and CDR2 FQNEAQ (reference sequence). This CDR3 is 11 amino acids long. V lost 3 bases and J lost 5, with 5 bases in between.

This clonotype was detected many times. V usage is TRBV29-1 and J usage is TRBJ1-5, with a possible D match to TRBD1 (5 bases). Trimming stripped 7 bases from V and 3 bases from J, with 16 bases between. CDR3 length: 14 amino acids. Germline assignment: CDR1 SQVTM and CDR2 ANQGSEA. The chain's CDR3 is CSAIPWGDNQPQHF. In DNA, the CDR3 is TGCAGCGCCATCCCGTGGGGGGACAATCAGCCCCAGCATTTT.

This clonotype occurred once. The chain recombines TRBV2 with TRBJ2-3; 10 nucleotides align to TRBD1. CDR3 length: 14 residues. J lost 6 bases, V lost 7 bases, and 7 bases had no gene match. Germline V lookup: CDR1 SNHLY, CDR2 FYNNEI. The CDR3 sequence: CASKAGTGVDTQYF. CDR3 sequence (DNA): TGTGCCAGCAAAGCCGGGACAGGGGTGGATACGCAGTATTTT.

Many counts were recorded for this clonotype. The chain joins TRBV10-3 to TRBJ2-7; perhaps TRBD2 as D (5 bases). Per the germline V gene, CDR1 is ENHRY and CDR2 is SYGVKD. Trimming pared 4 bases from V and 6 bases from J, leaving 10 bases between. The CDR3 is made up of 12 amino acids. The CDR3 region is CAISGSGIEQYF. In DNA, the CDR3 is TGTGCCATCAGTGGTTCGGGAATCGAGCAGTACTTC.

This clonotype appeared a few times. The CDR3 here is CASSSGGRSPLHF. The CDR3 DNA is TGTGCCAGCAGCTCCGGAGGGCGCTCACCCCTCCACTTT. The chain uses TRBV7-6 and TRBJ1-6, with D unresolved. The CDR3 consists of 13 residues. Looked up from germline, CDR1 is SGHVS and CDR2 is FNYEAQ. V was cut by 4 bases and J by 10 bases, with 11 bases left in between.

There are many counts of this clonotype. The chain employs TRBV10-3 and TRBJ2-5; TRBD1 might be the D (6 bases). The CDR3 consists of 13 residues. V was cut by 2 bases and J by 2 bases, with 6 bases left in between. Germline CDR1 reads ENHRY; CDR2 reads SYGVKD. The DNA for the CDR3 is TGTGCCATCAGTGAGGGGACACAAGAGACCCAGTACTTC. Protein: CAISEGTQETQYF.

The V call is TRBV12-3 or TRBV12-4, the J call TRBJ1-1, with D unclear. The CDR3 is made up of 14 amino acids. V was trimmed by 1 base and J by 5 bases, leaving 11 bases between them. The CDR3 DNA reads as TGTGCCAGCAGTTTAGGCCACAGAACAACTGAAGCTTTCTTT. Encoded protein: CASSLGHRTTEAFF.

The chain links TRBV14 to TRBJ1-2; no reliable D call. This CDR3 is 14 amino acids long. Germline lookup yields CDR1 SGHDN and CDR2 FVKESK. Deletions cut 6 bases from V and 0 bases from J, with 11 bases between. This CDR3 is CASSPRRSNYGYTF. CDR3 coding DNA: TGTGCCAGCAGTCCTAGGCGCTCTAACTATGGCTACACCTTC.

This clonotype has a count of ten or more. V usage is TRBV12-3 or TRBV12-4 and J usage is TRBJ2-5; unclear D gene. Trimming cost V 6 bases and J 8 bases, with 10 bases left between them. This CDR3 region has 11 residues. The CDR3 sequence is CASSLTGTQYF. For the CDR3, the DNA is TGTGCCAGCAGCTTGACTGGTACCCAGTACTTC.

The J gene is TRBJ1-5, the V gene TRBV12-3 or TRBV12-4; possible D gene TRBD1, 6 bases. The CDR3 runs 14 residues. V shed 5 bases and J shed 3 bases, with 11 bases lying between them. The CDR3, as DNA: TGTGCCAGCAGTCCCCTGGGGGCCAATCAGCCCCAGCATTTT. This encodes CASSPLGANQPQHF.

The chain couples TRBV11-1 to TRBJ1-1; D perhaps matches TRBD1 (5 bases). Germline assignment: CDR1 SGHAT and CDR2 FQDESV (reference sequence). CDR3 length: 16 amino acids. Trimming pared 7 bases from V and 1 base from J, leaving 19 bases between. CDR3 bases: TGTGCCAGCATCGAATCTGGTTTGGGGACGAACACTGAAGCTTTCTTT. The encoded protein is CASIESGLGTNTEAFF.

Remarks on this clonotype: A read error may account for a junction end that differs from germline. The CDR3 reads CASSELTHLIF. CDR3 sequence (DNA): TGCGCCAGCAGCGAGTTGACTCATTTAATCTTC. The V and J genes are TRBV4-3 and TRBJ1-2; no clear D. This CDR3 region has 11 residues. Germline-derived CDR1 and CDR2 are LGHNA and YSLEER.

V and J are TRBV12-3 or TRBV12-4 and TRBJ1-4; D not resolved. V was trimmed by 5 bases and J by 10 bases, leaving 11 bases between them. This CDR3 region has 12 residues. Here the CDR3 reads CASSLGLVKLFF. Written as DNA, the CDR3 is TGTGCCAGCAGTCTAGGTCTCGTAAAACTGTTTTTT.

This clonotype was found a few times. The chain joins TRBV9 to TRBJ1-1; D gene uncertain. V shed 4 bases and J shed 2 bases, with 15 bases lying between them. The CDR3 loop spans 15 amino acids. CDR1 and CDR2 from the germline V gene are SGDLS and YYNGEE. This CDR3 reads CASSPSGSPNTEAFF. The CDR3 DNA reads TGTGCCAGCAGCCCTTCAGGTTCCCCCAACACTGAAGCTTTCTTT.

This clonotype was seen repeatedly, ten times or more. The V call is TRBV7-2, the J call TRBJ2-7, with D possibly TRBD2 on 6 matching bases. The CDR3 is 13 residues long. Deletions cut 4 bases from V and 7 bases from J, with 14 bases between. From germline, CDR1 is SGHTA and CDR2 FQGNSA. For the CDR3, the DNA is TGTGCCAGCAGCTCTGGCAGGGCGGGGGAGCAGTACTTC. This translates into CASSSGRAGEQYF. The full variable domain, with the rest looked up from reference TRBV7-2 and TRBJ2-7, is GAGVSQSPSNKVTEKGKDVELRCDPISGHTALYWYRQSLGQGLEFLIYFQGNSAPDKSGLPSDRFSAERTGGSVSTLTIQRTQQEDSAVYLCASSSGRAGEQYFGPGTRLTVT.

This clonotype was seen only a few times. V usage is TRBV24-1 and J usage is TRBJ1-2; D unclear. Trimming cost V 4 bases and J 5 bases, with 7 bases left between them. Germline CDR1 KGHDR, CDR2 SFDVKD. The CDR3 length is 12 residues. The CDR3 loop is CATSERGYGYTF. The CDR3 DNA reads TGTGCCACCAGTGAACGGGGATATGGCTACACCTTC.

The V call is TRBV7-9, the J call TRBJ1-5; D might be TRBD1 (6 bases). CDR1 and CDR2 from the germline V gene are SEHNR and FQNEAQ (reference sequence). Between the trimmed V and J ends, which lost 0 bases and 3 bases, there was a span of 15 bases. The CDR3 extends over 17 amino acids. The CDR3 region is CASSLAYKDRDNQPQHF. For the CDR3, the DNA is TGTGCCAGCAGCTTAGCTTACAAGGACAGAGACAATCAGCCCCAGCATTTT. Full variable domain (rest looked up from reference TRBV7-9 and TRBJ1-5): DTGVSQNPRHKITKRGQNVTFRCDPISEHNRLYWYRQTLGQGPEFLTYFQNEAQLEKSRLLSDRFSAERPKGSFSTLEIQRTEQGDSAMYLCASSLAYKDRDNQPQHFGDGTRLSIL.

The chain couples TRBV19 to TRBJ1-4, with D possibly being TRBD1 (5 bases). The CDR3 extends over 14 amino acids. With 6 bases removed from V and 5 bases from J, the gap between germline ends came to 13 bases. The germline V gene has CDR1 LNHDA and CDR2 SQIVND (reference sequence). The CDR3 region has the DNA TGTGCCAGTAGGCCCACAGGCCCAAATGAAAAACTGTTTTTT. It is translated as CASRPTGPNEKLFF.

For this clonotype: A read error may explain this, as a much larger clone is one base away. The V gene is TRBV7-2, the J gene TRBJ1-5; D is uncertain. With 5 bases removed from V and 7 bases from J, the gap between germline ends came to 12 bases. CDR3 length: 13 amino acids. Germline-derived CDR1 and CDR2 are SGHTA and FQGNSA. The CDR3 DNA reads TGTGCCAGCAGCACCTCCCACACCCAGCCCCAGCATTTT. Translated: CASSTSHTQPQHF.

This clonotype was picked up many times. The J gene is TRBJ1-3, the V gene TRBV25-1; 9 nucleotides match TRBD1. The CDR3 spans 16 residues. The V segment lost 3 bases and the J segment 6 bases; nucleotides outside the gene matches: 9. From germline, CDR1 is MGHDK and CDR2 SYGVNS. CDR3 in DNA: TGTGCCAGCAGTGACACATACAGGGGGCTCGAAAACACCATATATTTT. It translates to CASSDTYRGLENTIYF.